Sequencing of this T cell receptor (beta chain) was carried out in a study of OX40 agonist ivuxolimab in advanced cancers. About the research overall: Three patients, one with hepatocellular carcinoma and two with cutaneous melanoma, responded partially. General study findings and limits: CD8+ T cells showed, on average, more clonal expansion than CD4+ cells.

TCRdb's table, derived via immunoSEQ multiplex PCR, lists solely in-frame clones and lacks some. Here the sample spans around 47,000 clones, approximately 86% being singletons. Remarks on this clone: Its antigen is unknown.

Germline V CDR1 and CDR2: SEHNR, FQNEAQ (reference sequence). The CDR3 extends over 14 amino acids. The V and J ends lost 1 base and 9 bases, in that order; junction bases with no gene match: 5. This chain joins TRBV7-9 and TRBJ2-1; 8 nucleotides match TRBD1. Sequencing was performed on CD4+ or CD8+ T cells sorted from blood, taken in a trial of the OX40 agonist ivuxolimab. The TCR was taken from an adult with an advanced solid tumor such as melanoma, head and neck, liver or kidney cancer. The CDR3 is CASSLDGQGGEQFF. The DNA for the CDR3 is TGTGCCAGCAGCTTAGATGGACAGGGAGGTGAGCAGTTCTTC.